This TCR beta chain was identified during a study of beta chain features in type 1 diabetes. Findings and limits, study-wide: In the patient group, naive, central memory and Treg TCRB repertoires seemed more alike than in the healthy donor group. Among patients with Type 1 diabetes, TCRB CDR3s were moderately but significantly shorter in every one of the four CD4+ subsets.

The trim removed 6 bases at V and 1 base at J, leaving 7 bases unmatched. The CDR3 has 15 amino acids. Germline CDR1 SNHLY, CDR2 FYNNEI. The sequenced template was cDNA made from the entire isolated RNA. Profiling relied on immunoSEQ multiplex PCR, and the TCRdb table lists in-frame clones only, not all of them. The table shows more than 110,000 clones, with about 7.1% occurring only once. This clone has just a few counts. Its antigen remains unknown. The gene calls are TRBV2 and TRBJ1-2; the match to TRBD1 covers 8 bases. The sequenced material came from central memory CD4+ T cells from blood. The clonotype comes from a woman in her 30s in good health. CDR3: CASRDNRGSNYGYTF. CDR3 nucleotide sequence: TGTGCCAGCAGGGATAACAGGGGGAGTAACTATGGCTACACCTTC.